The present TCR beta chain was sequenced within a study of OX40 agonist ivuxolimab in advanced cancers. The overall study: Prior checkpoint blockade (anti-PD-1, anti-PD-L1 or anti-CTLA-4) was permitted; around 37% had it. General observations from the study: Relative to CD4+, CD8+ T cells held more expanded clones on average.

The sampling schedule covered blood at baseline, cycle 4 day 1, and cycle 7 day 1. Sequencing used immunoSEQ multiplex PCR; TCRdb keeps in-frame clones, though not all of them. Among some 50,000 clones listed, about 90% were seen once. Germline CDR1 and CDR2: SGHTA and FQGNSA. This CDR3 contains 15 residues. The germline V and J ends were trimmed by 5 bases and 2 bases, with 14 bases remaining between them. Concerning this clone itself: Its antigen is still unknown.

Source: CD4+ or CD8+ T cells sorted from blood, taken in a trial of the OX40 agonist ivuxolimab. The clonotype was recovered from an adult with an advanced solid tumor such as melanoma, head and neck, liver or kidney cancer. The chain couples TRBV7-2 to TRBJ2-3; a weak D match, TRBD2 (6 bases). The chain's CDR3 is CASSRSAGYTDTQYF. The CDR3 coding sequence is TGTGCCAGCAGCCGTAGTGCGGGGTACACAGATACGCAGTATTTT.